A selection of T cell receptor beta chains follows, all from one sample in a study of blood T cell repertoires in COVID-19. TCRdb's copy holds only in-frame clones and misses some; the assay was immunoSEQ multiplex PCR. The sample lists under 130,000 clones, 84% seen once, with around 13% in the top ten. Sample: peripheral blood. These receptors were collected from a human donor in a cohort sampled during active COVID-19. Each CDR3 is given with its conserved first and last residue. Clone size, where shown, is once, few, many, or a class for clones that have expanded.

abundance	v_gene	j_gene	CDR3aa
NA	TRBV7-2	TRBJ2-7	CASRGGSRAYEQYF
NA	TRBV30	TRBJ1-1	CAWSDRNTEAFF
NA	TRBV9	TRBJ1-2	CASSVVDSYYGYTF
NA	TRBV4-3	TRBJ1-1	CASSQTGGGNTEAFF
NA	TRBV15	TRBJ1-1	CATSRDRGGRSLNTEAFF
NA	TRBV5-4	TRBJ2-5	CASSLARGGAGETQYF
few	TRBV19	TRBJ2-2	CASSIGQVNTGELFF
few	TRBV10-1	TRBJ2-2	CATSSTGGNTGELFF
NA	TRBV27	TRBJ1-3	CASQGNTIYF
NA	TRBV6-5	TRBJ2-2	CASSYYTTGGTGELFF
NA	TRBV5-4	TRBJ2-7	CASSWEGVGQYF
NA	TRBV10-3	TRBJ1-5	CAISTGGASNQPQHF
NA	TRBV2	TRBJ1-2	CASRAQTAGYSYTF
NA	TRBV3-1/TRBV3-2	TRBJ2-7	CASGTGVEQYF
NA	TRBV6-5	TRBJ1-5	CASSIDIANQPQHF
NA	TRBV6-5	TRBJ2-3	CASCQTSGVADTQYF
NA	TRBV2	TRBJ2-1	CASTEGGLARGEQFF
NA	TRBV6-5	TRBJ1-1	CASSKPGQGSEAFF
NA	TRBV2	TRBJ1-5	CASGLAQTDSNQPQHF
NA	TRBV24-1	TRBJ2-3	CATSDGASGGGTDTQYF
NA	TRBV19	TRBJ1-2	CASSGQGHPNYGYTF
NA	TRBV5-1	TRBJ2-7	CASTPGQAYEQYF
NA	TRBV5-5	TRBJ1-2	CASSLTGKIGGYTF
few	TRBV9	TRBJ1-1	CASSVNSLNTEAFF
NA	TRBV6-2/TRBV6-3	TRBJ1-5	CASSYGSSNQPQHF
few	TRBV12-3/TRBV12-4	TRBJ1-1	CASSFARGREAFF
NA	TRBV7-8	TRBJ2-1	CASSPPGLAPPEQFF
NA	TRBV11-2	TRBJ2-5	CASSPGVGRGKETQYF
NA	TRBV12-3/TRBV12-4	TRBJ2-7	CASTKRSLYEQYF
NA	TRBV7-6	TRBJ1-5	CASSLRAGGNQPQHF
few	TRBV2	TRBJ2-2	CASSQLRSGELFF
NA	TRBV29-1	TRBJ1-2	CSGGGETNYGYTF
NA	TRBV5-1	TRBJ1-4	CASSPQTGGNEKLFF
NA	TRBV29-1	TRBJ1-3	CSVDTGEAGNTIYF
NA	TRBV13	TRBJ2-1	CASSLGSGTPVNNEQFF
NA	TRBV19	TRBJ2-5	CASSRVAGGGKTQYF
NA	TRBV2	TRBJ2-1	CASGAGLAGYNEQFF
NA	TRBV4-3	TRBJ1-6	CASSSGAQGRNSPLHF
NA	TRBV18	TRBJ1-5	CASSPKGAPEQPQHF
NA	TRBV11-2	TRBJ1-6	CASSFHDRGPNSPLHF
NA	TRBV19	TRBJ2-5	CASRIQSGAQETQYF
NA	TRBV7-2	TRBJ2-1	CASSLTSGQSSYNEQFF
NA	TRBV5-5	TRBJ2-7	CASGPGTAIF